This TCR beta chain was documented in a study of beta chain features in type 1 diabetes. Comments on this clone: Its antigen remains unknown.

Isolated RNA was reverse transcribed in full, so expressed TCRB transcripts were sequenced. Libraries were prepared by immunoSEQ multiplex PCR; TCRdb keeps only in-frame clonotypes and omits some of them. The table includes approximately 160,000 clones, 10% detected once. Study observations and caveats: TCRB CDR3s from Type 1 diabetes patients were moderately but significantly shorter in all four CD4+ subsets. It was among patients, rather than healthy donors, that naive, central memory and Treg TCRB repertoires appeared more similar. Junctions at VDJ sites from type 1 diabetes patients had fewer insertions and more deletions. These data did not resolve whether HLA type affects TCRB rearrangement.

The germline V gene has CDR1 SEHNR and CDR2 FQNEAQ (reference sequence). The CDR3 runs 14 residues. J was trimmed by 2 bases and V by 11 bases; bases with no gene match: 8. Specimen: central memory CD4+ T cells from blood. The receptor's source is a man aged 25 to 40 with type 1 diabetes. This chain links TRBV7-9 with TRBJ2-3, with 9 bases identical to TRBD1. The chain's CDR3 is CAGSRTGVTDTQYF. CDR3 bases: TGTGCCGGTTCAAGGACAGGGGTCACAGATACGCAGTATTTT.